This T cell receptor (beta chain) appears in the sequencing data of a study of blood T cell repertoires in COVID-19. Using immunoSEQ multiplex PCR, the repertoire was profiled, and TCRdb retains in-frame clones only, with some absent. The table lists 390,000 or so clones, nearly 90% of them singletons. With 0 bases removed from V and 6 bases from J, the gap between germline ends came to 8 bases. The germline V gene has CDR1 MNHEY and CDR2 SMNVEV (reference sequence). The CDR3 covers 13 residues. The chain carries TRBV27 and TRBJ1-1; maybe TRBD1 (5 bases). Sequenced input: peripheral blood. The source of this sequence is a man in his late teens or twenties with active or convalescent COVID-19. The CDR3 DNA follows: TGTGCCAGCAGTTTATCGTGGGGGGCTGAAGCTTTCTTT. It specifies CASSLSWGAEAFF.